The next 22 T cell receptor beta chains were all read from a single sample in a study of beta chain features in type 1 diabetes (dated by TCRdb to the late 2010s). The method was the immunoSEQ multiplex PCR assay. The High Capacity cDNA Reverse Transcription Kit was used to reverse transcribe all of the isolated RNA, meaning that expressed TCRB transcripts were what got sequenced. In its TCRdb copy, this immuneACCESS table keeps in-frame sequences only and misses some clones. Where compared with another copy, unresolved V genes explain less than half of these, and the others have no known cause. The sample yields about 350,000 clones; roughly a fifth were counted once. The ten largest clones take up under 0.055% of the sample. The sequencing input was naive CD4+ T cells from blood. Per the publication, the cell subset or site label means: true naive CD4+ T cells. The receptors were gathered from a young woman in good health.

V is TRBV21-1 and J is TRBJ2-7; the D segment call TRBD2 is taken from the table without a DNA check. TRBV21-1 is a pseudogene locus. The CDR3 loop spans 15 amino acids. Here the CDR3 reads CASSKEGTSPYEQYF. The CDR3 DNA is TGTGCCAGCAGCAAAGAAGGGACTAGCCCCTACGAGCAGTACTTC.

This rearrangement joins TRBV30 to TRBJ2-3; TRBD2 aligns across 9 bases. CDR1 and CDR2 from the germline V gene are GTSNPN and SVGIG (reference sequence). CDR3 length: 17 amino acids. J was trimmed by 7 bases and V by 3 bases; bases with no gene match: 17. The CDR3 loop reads CAWSRRGLAGRSHTQYF. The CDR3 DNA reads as TGTGCCTGGAGCCGACGAGGGCTAGCGGGACGCAGTCATACGCAGTATTTT.

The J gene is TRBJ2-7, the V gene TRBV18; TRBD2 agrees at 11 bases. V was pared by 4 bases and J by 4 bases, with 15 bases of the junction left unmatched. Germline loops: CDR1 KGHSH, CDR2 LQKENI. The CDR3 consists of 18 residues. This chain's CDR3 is CASSRRLAGGTSGYEQYF. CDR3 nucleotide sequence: TGTGCCAGCTCACGGCGCCTAGCGGGAGGCACCTCAGGGTACGAGCAGTACTTC.

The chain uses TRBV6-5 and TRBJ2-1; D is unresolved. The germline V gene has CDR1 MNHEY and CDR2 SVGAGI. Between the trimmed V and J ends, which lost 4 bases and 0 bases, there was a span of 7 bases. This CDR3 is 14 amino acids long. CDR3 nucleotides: TGTGCCAGCAGTTCCTACAGCTCCTACAATGAGCAGTTCTTC. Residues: CASSSYSSYNEQFF.

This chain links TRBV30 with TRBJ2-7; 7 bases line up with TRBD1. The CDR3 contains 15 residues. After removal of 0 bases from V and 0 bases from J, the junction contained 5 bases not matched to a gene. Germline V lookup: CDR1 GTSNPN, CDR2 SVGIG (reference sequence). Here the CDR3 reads CAWSVPYRGSYEQYF. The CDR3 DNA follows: TGTGCCTGGAGTGTACCTTACAGGGGCTCCTACGAGCAGTACTTC.

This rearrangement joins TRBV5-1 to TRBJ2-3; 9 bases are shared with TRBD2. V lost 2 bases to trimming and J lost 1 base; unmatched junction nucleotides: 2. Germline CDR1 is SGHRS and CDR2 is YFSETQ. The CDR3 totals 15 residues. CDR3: CASSFIAGGTDTQYF. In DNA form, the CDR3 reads TGCGCCAGCAGCTTCATAGCGGGGGGCACAGATACGCAGTATTTT.

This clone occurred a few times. CDR3 in amino acids: CASSSRVAGGRYEQYF. The CDR3 coding sequence is TGTGCCAGCAGTTCTAGGGTAGCGGGGGGTCGCTACGAGCAGTACTTC. J is TRBJ2-7 and V is TRBV27; 10 bases line up with TRBD2. The CDR3 loop spans 16 amino acids. The V gene's germline CDR1 is MNHEY and CDR2 SMNVEV (reference sequence). The trim removed 4 bases at V and 3 bases at J, leaving 9 bases unmatched.

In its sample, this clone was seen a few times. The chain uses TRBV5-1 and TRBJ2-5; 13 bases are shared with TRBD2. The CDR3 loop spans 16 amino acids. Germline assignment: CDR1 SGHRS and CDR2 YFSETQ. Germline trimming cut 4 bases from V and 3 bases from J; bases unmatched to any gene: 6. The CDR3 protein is CASSPRTSGREETQYF. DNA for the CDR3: TGCGCCAGCAGCCCACGGACTAGCGGGAGAGAAGAGACCCAGTACTTC. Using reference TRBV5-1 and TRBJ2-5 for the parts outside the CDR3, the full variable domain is KAGVTQTPRYLIKTRGQQVTLSCSPISGHRSVSWYQQTPGQGLQFLFEYFSETQRNKGNFPGRFSGRQFSNSRSEMNVSTLELGDSALYLCASSPRTSGREETQYFGPGTRLLVL.

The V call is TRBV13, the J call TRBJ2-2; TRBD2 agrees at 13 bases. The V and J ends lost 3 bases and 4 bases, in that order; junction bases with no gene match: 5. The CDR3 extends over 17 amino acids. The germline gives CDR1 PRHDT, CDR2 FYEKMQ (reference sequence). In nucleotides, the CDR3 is TGTGCCAGCAGCTTCCTGACTAGCGGGAGGCTCACCGGGGAGCTGTTTTTT. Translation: CASSFLTSGRLTGELFF.

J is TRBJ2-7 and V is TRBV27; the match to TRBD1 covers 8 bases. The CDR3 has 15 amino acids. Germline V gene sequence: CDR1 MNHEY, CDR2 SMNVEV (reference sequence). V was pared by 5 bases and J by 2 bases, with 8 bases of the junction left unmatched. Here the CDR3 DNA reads TGTGCCAGCAGTCCCGTCCTGACAGGGGCCTACGAGCAGTACTTC. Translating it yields CASSPVLTGAYEQYF.

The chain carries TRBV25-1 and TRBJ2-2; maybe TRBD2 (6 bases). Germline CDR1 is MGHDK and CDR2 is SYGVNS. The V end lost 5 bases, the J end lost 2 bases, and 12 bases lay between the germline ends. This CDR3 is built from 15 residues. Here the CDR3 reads CASSRRGTNTGELFF. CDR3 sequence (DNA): TGTGCCAGCAGTCGACGCGGGACTAACACCGGGGAGCTGTTTTTT.

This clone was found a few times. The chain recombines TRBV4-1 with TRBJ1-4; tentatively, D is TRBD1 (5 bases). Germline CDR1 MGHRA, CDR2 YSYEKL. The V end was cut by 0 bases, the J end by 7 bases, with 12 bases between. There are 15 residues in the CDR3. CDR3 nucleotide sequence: TGCGCCAGCAGCCAAGATCAAGGGGTCGGTGAAAAACTGTTTTTT. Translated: CASSQDQGVGEKLFF.

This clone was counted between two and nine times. DNA of the CDR3: TGTGCCAGCAGCTTAGACAGTCAGGGGTACAATGAGCAGTTCTTC. As protein: CASSLDSQGYNEQFF. The chain links TRBV11-2 to TRBJ2-1, with D perhaps TRBD1 (6 bases). The CDR3 runs 15 residues. CDR1 is SGHAT, CDR2 FQNNGV, per germline. V was clipped by 0 bases and J by 4 bases, with 10 bases between them.

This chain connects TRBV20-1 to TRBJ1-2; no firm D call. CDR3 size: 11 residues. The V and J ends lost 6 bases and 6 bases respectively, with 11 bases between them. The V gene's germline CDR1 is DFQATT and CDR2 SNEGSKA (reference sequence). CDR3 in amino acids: CSAAGNNGYTF. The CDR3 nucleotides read TGCAGTGCAGCCGGGAACAATGGCTACACCTTC.

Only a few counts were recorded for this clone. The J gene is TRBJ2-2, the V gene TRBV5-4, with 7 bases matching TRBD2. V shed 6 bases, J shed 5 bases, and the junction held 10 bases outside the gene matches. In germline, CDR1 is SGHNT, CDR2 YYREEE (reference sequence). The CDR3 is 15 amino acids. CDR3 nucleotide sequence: TGTGCCAGCACCACCCAAGCGGGGCCAACCGGGGAGCTGTTTTTT. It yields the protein CASTTQAGPTGELFF.

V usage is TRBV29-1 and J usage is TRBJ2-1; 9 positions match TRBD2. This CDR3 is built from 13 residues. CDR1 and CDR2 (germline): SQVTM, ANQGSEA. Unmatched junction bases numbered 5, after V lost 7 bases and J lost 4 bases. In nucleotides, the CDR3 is TGCAGCGGGAGACTAGCGGTTTACAATGAGCAGTTCTTC. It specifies CSGRLAVYNEQFF.

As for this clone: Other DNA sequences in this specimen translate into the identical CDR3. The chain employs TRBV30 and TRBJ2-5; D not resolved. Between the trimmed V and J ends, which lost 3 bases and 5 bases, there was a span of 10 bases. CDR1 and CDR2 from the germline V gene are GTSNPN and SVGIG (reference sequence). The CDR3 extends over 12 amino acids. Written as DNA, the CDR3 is TGTGCCTGGAGCTCTAGTGGGGAGACCCAGTACTTC. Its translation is CAWSSSGETQYF.

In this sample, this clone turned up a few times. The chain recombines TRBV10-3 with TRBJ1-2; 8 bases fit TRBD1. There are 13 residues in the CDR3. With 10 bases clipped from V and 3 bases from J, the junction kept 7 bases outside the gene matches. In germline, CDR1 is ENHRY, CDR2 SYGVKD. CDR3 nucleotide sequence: TGTGCCACCCACACAGGGGGGGACTATGGCTACACCTTC. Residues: CATHTGGDYGYTF.

Here the CDR3 reads CAWSGTGNRELFF. The DNA for the CDR3 is TGTGCCTGGAGTGGGACGGGGAACCGGGAGCTGTTTTTT. The chain employs TRBV30 and TRBJ2-2, with D possibly TRBD2 on 5 matching bases. This CDR3 has 13 residues. V was pared by 1 base and J by 9 bases, with 12 bases between. Germline-derived CDR1 and CDR2 are GTSNPN and SVGIG (reference sequence).

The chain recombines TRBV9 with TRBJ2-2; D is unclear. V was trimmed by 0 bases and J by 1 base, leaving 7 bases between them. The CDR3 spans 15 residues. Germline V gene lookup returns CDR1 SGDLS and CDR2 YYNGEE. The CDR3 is CASSVGSGNTGELFF. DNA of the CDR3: TGTGCCAGCAGCGTAGGCTCCGGGAACACCGGGGAGCTGTTTTTT. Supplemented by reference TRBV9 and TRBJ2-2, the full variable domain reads DSGVTQTPKHLITATGQRVTLRCSPRSGDLSVYWYQQSLDQGLQFLIQYYNGEERAKGNILERFSAQQFPDLHSELNLSSLELGDSALYFCASSVGSGNTGELFFGEGSRLTVL.

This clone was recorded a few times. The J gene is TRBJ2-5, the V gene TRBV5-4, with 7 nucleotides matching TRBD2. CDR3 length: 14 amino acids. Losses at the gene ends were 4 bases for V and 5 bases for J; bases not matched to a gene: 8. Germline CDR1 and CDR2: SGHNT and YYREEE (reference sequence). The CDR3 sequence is CASSGAGSLETQYF. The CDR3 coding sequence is TGTGCCAGCAGCGGAGCGGGATCGCTGGAGACCCAGTACTTC.

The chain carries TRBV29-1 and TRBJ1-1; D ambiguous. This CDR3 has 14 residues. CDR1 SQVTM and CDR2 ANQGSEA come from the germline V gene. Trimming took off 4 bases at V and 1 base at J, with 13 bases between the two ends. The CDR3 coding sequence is TGCAGCGTTGTCTTCAGACTCTCGAACACTGAAGCTTTCTTT. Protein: CSVVFRLSNTEAFF.